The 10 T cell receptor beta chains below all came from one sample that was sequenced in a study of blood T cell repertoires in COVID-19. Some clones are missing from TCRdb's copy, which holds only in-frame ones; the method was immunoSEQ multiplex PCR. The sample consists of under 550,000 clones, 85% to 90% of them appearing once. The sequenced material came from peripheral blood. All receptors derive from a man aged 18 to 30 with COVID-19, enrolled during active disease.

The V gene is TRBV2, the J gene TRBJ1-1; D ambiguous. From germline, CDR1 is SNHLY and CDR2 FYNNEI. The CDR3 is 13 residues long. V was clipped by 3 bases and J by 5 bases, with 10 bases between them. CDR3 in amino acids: CASSDRSWTEAFF. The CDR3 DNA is TGTGCCAGCAGTGATAGGAGTTGGACTGAAGCTTTCTTT.

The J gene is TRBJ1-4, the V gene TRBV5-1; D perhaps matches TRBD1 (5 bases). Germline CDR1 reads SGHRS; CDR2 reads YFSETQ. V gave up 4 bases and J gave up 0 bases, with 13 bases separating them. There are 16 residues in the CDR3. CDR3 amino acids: CASSPGGASTNEKLFF. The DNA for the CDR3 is TGCGCCAGCAGCCCTGGAGGGGCTTCAACTAATGAAAAACTGTTTTTT.

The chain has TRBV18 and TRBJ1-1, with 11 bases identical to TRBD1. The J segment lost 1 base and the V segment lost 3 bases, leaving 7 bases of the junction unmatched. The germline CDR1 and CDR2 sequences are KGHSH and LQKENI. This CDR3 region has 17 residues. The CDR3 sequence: CASSPTLGQGGNTEAFF. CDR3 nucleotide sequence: TGTGCCAGCTCACCTACGTTGGGACAGGGGGGGAACACTGAAGCTTTCTTT.

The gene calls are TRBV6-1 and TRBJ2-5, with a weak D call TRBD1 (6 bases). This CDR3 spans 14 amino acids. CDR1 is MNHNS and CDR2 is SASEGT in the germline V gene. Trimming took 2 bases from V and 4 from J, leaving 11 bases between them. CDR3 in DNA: TGTGCCAGCAGTGAAAGCAGGGGCACAGAGACCCAGTACTTC. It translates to CASSESRGTETQYF.

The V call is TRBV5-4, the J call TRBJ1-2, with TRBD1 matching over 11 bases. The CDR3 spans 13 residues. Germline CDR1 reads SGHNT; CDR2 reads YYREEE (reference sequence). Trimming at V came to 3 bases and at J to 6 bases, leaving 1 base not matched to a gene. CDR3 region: CASSWTGGNGYTF. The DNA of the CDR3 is TGTGCCAGCAGCTGGACAGGGGGCAATGGCTACACCTTC.

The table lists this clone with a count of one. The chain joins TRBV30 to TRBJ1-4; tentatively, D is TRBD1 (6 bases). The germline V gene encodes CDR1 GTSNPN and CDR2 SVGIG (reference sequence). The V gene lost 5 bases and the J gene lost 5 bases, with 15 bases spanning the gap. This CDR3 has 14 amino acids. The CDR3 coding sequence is TGTGCCTGGGCCCGAGGACAGAAGAATGAAAAACTGTTTTTT. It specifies CAWARGQKNEKLFF.

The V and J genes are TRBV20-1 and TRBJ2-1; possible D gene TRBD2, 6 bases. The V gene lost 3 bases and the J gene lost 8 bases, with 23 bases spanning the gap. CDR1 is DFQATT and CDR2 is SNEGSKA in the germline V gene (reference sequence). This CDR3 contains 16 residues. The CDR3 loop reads CSASGGAAGKFYEQFF. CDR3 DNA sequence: TGCAGTGCTAGTGGAGGTGCGGCGGGGAAGTTTTATGAGCAGTTCTTC.

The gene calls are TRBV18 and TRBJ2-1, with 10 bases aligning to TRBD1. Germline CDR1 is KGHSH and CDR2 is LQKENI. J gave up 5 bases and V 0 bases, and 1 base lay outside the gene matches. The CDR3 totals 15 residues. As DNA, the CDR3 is TGTGCCAGCTCACCACCGGACAGGGGGGACAATGAGCAGTTCTTC. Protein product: CASSPPDRGDNEQFF. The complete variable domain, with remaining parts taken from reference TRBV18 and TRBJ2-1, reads NAGVMQNPRHLVRRRGQEARLRCSPMKGHSHVYWYRQLPEEGLKFMVYLQKENIIDESGMPKERFSAEFPKEGPSILRIQQVVRGDSAAYFCASSPPDRGDNEQFFGPGTRLTVL.

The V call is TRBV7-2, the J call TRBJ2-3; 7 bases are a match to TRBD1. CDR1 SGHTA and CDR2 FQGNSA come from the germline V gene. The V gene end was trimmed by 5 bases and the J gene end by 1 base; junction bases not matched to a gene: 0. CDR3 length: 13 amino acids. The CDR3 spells CASSGQGTDTQYF. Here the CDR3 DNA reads TGTGCCAGCAGCGGACAGGGCACAGATACGCAGTATTTT.

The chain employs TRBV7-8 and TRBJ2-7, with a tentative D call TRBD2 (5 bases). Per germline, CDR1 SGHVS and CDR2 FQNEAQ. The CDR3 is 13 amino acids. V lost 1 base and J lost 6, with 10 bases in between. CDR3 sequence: CASSLGRESEQYF. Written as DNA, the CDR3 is TGTGCCAGCAGCTTAGGTAGGGAGTCCGAGCAGTACTTC.